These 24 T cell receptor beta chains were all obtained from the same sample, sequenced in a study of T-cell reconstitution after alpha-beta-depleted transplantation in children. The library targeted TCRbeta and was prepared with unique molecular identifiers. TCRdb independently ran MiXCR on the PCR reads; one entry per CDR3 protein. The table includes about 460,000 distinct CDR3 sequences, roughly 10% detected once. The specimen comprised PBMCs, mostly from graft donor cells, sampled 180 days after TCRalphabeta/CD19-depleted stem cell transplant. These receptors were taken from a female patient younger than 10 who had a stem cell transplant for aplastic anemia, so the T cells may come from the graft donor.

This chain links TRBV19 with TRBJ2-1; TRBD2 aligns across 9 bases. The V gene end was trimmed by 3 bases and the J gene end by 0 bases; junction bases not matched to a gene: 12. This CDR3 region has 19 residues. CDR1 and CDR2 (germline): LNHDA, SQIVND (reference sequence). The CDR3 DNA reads TGTGCCAGTAGTATTTCCAGCGGGAGGCCCCTCAGCTCCTACAATGAGCAGTTCTTC. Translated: CASSISSGRPLSSYNEQFF.

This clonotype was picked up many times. The CDR3 DNA is TGCAGCGTTACCGGGACAGGGGTCATGTACTTC. It translates to CSVTGTGVMYF. This sequence joins TRBV29-1 and TRBJ2-5; 10 nucleotides agree with TRBD1. This CDR3 region has 11 residues. Germline loops: CDR1 SQVTM, CDR2 ANQGSEA. V lost 5 bases, J lost 13 bases, and 7 bases stayed unmatched.

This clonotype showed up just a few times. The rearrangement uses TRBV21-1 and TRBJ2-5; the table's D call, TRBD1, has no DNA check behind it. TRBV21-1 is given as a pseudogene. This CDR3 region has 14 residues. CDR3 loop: CASSKKQGCETQYF. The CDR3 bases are TGTGCCAGCAGCAAAAAACAGGGATGCGAGACCCAGTACTTC.

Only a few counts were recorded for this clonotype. The CDR3 DNA is TGTGCCAGCAGTTACCTACAGAACAATCAGCCCCAGCATTTT. It is translated as CASSYLQNNQPQHF. This sequence joins TRBV6-2 or TRBV6-3 and TRBJ1-5; D not resolved. CDR3 size: 14 residues. CDR1 is MNHEY, CDR2 SVGEGT, per germline. The ends were cut back, 2 bases at V and 3 bases at J, with 8 bases in the middle.

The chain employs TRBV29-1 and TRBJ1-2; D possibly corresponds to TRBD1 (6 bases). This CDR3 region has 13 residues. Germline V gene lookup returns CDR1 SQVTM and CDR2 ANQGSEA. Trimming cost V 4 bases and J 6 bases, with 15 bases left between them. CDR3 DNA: TGCAGCGTTGGGGGGCCGGGGGATAATGGCTACACCTTC. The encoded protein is CSVGGPGDNGYTF.

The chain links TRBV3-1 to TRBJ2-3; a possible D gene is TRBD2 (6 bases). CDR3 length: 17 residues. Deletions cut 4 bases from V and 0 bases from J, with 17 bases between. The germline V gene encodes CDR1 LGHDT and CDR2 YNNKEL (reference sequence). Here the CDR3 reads CASSPYRDSSSTDTQYF. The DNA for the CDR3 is TGTGCCAGCAGCCCTTACCGGGACTCCTCTAGCACAGATACGCAGTATTTT.

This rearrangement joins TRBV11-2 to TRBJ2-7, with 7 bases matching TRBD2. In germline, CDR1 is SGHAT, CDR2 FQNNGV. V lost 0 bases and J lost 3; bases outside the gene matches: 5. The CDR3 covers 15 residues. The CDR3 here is CASSLEASGIYEQYF. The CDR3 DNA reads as TGTGCCAGCAGCTTAGAGGCTAGCGGCATCTACGAGCAGTACTTC.

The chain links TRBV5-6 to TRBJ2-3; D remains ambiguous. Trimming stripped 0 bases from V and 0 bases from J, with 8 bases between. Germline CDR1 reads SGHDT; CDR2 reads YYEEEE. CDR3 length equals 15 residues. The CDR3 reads CASSLEGFSTDTQYF. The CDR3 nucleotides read TGTGCCAGCAGCTTGGAAGGGTTTAGCACAGATACGCAGTATTTT.

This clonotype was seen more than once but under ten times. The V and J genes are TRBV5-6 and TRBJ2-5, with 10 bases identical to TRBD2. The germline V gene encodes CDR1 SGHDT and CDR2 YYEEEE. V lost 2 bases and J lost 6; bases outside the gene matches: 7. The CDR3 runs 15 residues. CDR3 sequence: CASSLASGRHQTQYF. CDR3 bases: TGTGCCAGCAGCTTAGCTAGCGGGAGACATCAGACCCAGTACTTC.

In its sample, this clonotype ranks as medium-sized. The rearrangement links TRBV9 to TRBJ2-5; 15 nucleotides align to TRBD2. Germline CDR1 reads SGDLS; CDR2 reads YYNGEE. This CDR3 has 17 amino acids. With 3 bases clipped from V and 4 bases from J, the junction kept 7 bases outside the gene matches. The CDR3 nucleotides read TGTGCCAGCAGCGCACCGGGACTAGCGGGAGGAGGAGAGACCCAGTACTTC. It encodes CASSAPGLAGGGETQYF.

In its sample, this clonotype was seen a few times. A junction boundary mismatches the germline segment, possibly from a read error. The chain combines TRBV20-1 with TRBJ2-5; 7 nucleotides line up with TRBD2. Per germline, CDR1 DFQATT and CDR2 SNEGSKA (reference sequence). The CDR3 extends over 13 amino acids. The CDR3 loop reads CSATCPTCERGPF. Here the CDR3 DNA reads TGCAGTGCTACGTGCCCGACTTGCGAGCGGGGACCTTTC.

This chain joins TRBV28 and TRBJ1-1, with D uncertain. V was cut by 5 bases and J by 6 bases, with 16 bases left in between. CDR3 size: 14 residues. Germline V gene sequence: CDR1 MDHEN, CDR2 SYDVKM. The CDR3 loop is CASSRFSPTPEAFF. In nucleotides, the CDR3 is TGTGCCAGCAGTCGTTTCTCCCCAACTCCTGAAGCTTTCTTT.

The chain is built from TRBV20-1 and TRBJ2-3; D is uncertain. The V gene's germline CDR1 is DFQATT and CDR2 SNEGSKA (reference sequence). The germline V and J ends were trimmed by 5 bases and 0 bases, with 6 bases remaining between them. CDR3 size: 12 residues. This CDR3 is CSAPPSTDTQYF. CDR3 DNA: TGCAGTGCTCCTCCCAGCACAGATACGCAGTATTTT.

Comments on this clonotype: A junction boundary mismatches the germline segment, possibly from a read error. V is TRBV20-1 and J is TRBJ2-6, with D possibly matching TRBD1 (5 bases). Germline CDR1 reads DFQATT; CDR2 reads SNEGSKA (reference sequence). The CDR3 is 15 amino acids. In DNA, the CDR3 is TGCAGTGCTAGAGATTTGTTCTCTGGGGCCAACGGCCTGACTTTC. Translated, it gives CSARDLFSGANGLTF.

Written as DNA, the CDR3 is TGTGCCAGCAGCACCATTTTTCCGGGACAGGGGGTTTATGGGGCCAACGTCCTGACTTTC. Protein: CASSTIFPGQGVYGANVLTF. V and J are TRBV28 and TRBJ2-6, with 11 bases lining up with TRBD1. V was clipped by 6 bases and J by 3 bases; unmatched bases: 16. Germline CDR1 MDHEN, CDR2 SYDVKM. The CDR3 length is 20 residues.

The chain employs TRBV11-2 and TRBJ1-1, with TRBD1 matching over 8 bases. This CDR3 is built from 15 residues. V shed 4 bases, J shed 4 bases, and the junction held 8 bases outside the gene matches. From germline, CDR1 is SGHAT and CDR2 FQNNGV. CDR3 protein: CASSSQGARGTEAFF. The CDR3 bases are TGTGCCAGCAGCTCTCAGGGGGCGCGGGGCACTGAAGCTTTCTTT.

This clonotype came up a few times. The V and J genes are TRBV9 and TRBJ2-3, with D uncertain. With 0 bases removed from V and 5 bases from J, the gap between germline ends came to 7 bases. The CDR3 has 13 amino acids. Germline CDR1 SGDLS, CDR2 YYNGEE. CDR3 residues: CASSVALEDTQYF. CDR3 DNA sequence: TGTGCCAGCAGCGTAGCTCTCGAAGATACGCAGTATTTT.

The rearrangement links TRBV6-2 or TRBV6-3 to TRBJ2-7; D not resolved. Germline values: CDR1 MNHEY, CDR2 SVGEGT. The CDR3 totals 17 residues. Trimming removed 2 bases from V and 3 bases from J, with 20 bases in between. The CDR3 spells CASSYNPWRYLFYEQYF. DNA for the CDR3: TGTGCCAGCAGTTACAATCCCTGGCGGTACCTTTTCTACGAGCAGTACTTC.

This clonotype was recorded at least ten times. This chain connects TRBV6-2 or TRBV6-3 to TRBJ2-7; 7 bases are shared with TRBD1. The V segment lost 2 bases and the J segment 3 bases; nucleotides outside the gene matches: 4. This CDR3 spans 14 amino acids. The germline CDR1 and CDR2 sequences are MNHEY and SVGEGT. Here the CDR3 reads CASSYGGQRYEQYF. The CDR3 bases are TGTGCCAGCAGTTACGGGGGACAGCGCTACGAGCAGTACTTC.

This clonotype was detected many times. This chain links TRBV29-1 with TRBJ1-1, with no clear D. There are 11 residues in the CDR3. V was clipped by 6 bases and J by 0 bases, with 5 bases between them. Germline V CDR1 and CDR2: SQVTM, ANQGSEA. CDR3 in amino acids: CSVSMNTEAFF. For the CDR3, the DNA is TGCAGCGTGAGCATGAACACTGAAGCTTTCTTT.

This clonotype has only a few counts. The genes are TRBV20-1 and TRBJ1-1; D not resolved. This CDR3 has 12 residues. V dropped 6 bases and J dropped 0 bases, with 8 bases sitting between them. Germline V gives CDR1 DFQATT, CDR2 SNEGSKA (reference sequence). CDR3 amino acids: CSAMTVNTEAFF. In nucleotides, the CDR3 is TGCAGTGCAATGACGGTGAACACTGAAGCTTTCTTT.

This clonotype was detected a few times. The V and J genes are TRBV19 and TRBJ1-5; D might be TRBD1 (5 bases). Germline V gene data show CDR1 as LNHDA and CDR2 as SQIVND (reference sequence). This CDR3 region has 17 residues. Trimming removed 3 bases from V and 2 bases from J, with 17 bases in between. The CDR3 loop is CASSINRGTAGNQPQHF. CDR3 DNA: TGTGCCAGTAGTATTAACCGTGGGACGGCGGGCAATCAGCCCCAGCATTTT.

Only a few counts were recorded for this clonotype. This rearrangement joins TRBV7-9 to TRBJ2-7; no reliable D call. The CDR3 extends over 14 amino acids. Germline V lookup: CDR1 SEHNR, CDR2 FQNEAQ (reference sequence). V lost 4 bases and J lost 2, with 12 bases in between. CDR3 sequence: CASSSIWNPYEQYV. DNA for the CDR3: TGTGCCAGCAGCTCGATATGGAATCCCTACGAGCAGTACGTC.

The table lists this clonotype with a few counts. The CDR3 DNA reads TGCGCCAGCAGCCAAGAGGGAAGTGTAGGATATGTGAGCTCCTACGAGCAGTACTTC. Residues: CASSQEGSVGYVSSYEQYF. The rearrangement joins TRBV4-1 to TRBJ2-7, with D unclear. The CDR3 runs 19 residues. V was clipped by 0 bases and J by 0 bases, with 21 bases between them. Germline values: CDR1 MGHRA, CDR2 YSYEKL.